Listed below are T cell receptor beta chains from one sample, sequenced in a study of control samples from healthy donors and cancer patients. This table comes from immunoSEQ multiplex PCR, and its TCRdb copy is limited to in-frame clones, with some not included. The sample contains fewer than 100,000 clones, about 88% of which appear only once. The sample comprised blood. The receptors shown here come from a woman between 50 and 59 years old in good health. The CDR3 runs from the conserved cysteine through the conserved F or W. D genes are given only for firm matches. Clone sizes are given selectively: once, few, many, or a class where the clone is expanded.

>TRBD1|-|TRBJ2-1|TRBV9
CASSVGQGSFNEQFF
TGTGCCAGCAGCGTAGGACAGGGGAGTTTCAATGAGCAGTTCTTC
>-|-|TRBJ1-2|TRBV29-1
CSVETDYGYTF
TGCAGCGTTGAGACAGACTATGGCTACACCTTC
>-|-|TRBJ2-1|TRBV5-1
CASSGEYEQFF
TGCGCCAGCAGCGGGGAGTATGAGCAGTTCTTC
>TRBD2|-|TRBJ2-7|TRBV9
CASSVTSGGYEQYF
TGTGCCAGCAGCGTAACTAGCGGGGGTTATGAGCAGTACTTC
>-|-|TRBJ2-5|TRBV14
CASSQARETQYF
TGTGCCAGCAGCCAAGCAAGGGAGACCCAGTACTTC
>-|-|TRBJ1-4|TRBV28
CASKSEEKLFF
TGTGCCAGCAAAAGCGAAGAAAAACTGTTTTTT
>-|-|TRBJ1-4|TRBV7-2
CASSLSKGPTPCF
TGTGCCAGCAGCTTATCTAAGGGACCTACTCCCTGTTTT
>-|-|TRBJ2-1|TRBV10-3
CASRAYLGDNEQFF
TGTGCCTCAAGGGCCTACTTGGGGGACAATGAGCAGTTCTTC
>-|-|TRBJ2-3|TRBV29-1
CSVDNPRRAGLPKASTDTQYF
TGCAGCGTTGACAATCCAAGACGGGCGGGCCTACCGAAAGCTAGCACAGATACGCAGTATTTT
>TRBD1|once|TRBJ1-6|TRBV5-1
CASSSETGPTTPLHF
TGCGCCAGCAGCTCCGAGACAGGGCCCACGACACCCCTCCACTTT
>-|-|TRBJ2-7|TRBV28
CASSLTRYEQYF
TGTGCCAGCAGTTTAACCCGGTACGAGCAGTACTTC
>TRBD1|-|TRBJ1-6|TRBV11-2
CASSFGQAGGSPLHF
TGTGCCAGCAGCTTTGGACAGGCCGGCGGATCACCCCTCCACTTT
>-|-|TRBJ1-1|TRBV19
CASSHKGNTEAFF
TGTGCCAGTAGTCATAAGGGTAACACTGAAGCTTTCTTT
>TRBD1|-|TRBJ1-1|TRBV6-5
CASRQGENTEAFF
TGTGCCAGCAGACAGGGGGAAAACACTGAAGCTTTCTTT
>TRBD1|-|TRBJ2-7|TRBV6-2/TRBV6-3
CASSYPGTAYEQYF
TGTGCCAGCAGTTACCCCGGGACAGCCTACGAGCAGTACTTC
>-|-|TRBJ2-7|TRBV7-2
CASSRGPAYEQYF
TGTGCCAGCAGCCGGGGGCCGGCCTACGAGCAGTACTTC
>TRBD1|-|TRBJ1-2|TRBV6-1
CASSETPQGARGYTF
TGTGCCAGCAGTGAAACCCCTCAGGGGGCGAGGGGCTACACCTTC
>TRBD2|-|TRBJ2-2|TRBV10-2
CASRGTSGLLTNTGELFF
TGCGCCAGCAGGGGGACTAGCGGGCTTCTGACGAACACCGGGGAGCTGTTTTTT
>TRBD1|few|TRBJ1-2|TRBV30
CAWSPSGTGAYGYTF
TGTGCCTGGAGCCCCTCCGGGACAGGGGCCTATGGCTACACCTTC
>TRBD1|few|TRBJ1-6|TRBV12-5
CASGLGTGESPLHF
TGTGCTAGTGGTTTGGGGACAGGGGAGTCACCCCTCCACTTT
>-|-|TRBJ2-2|TRBV11-2
CASSLESRVRRELFF
TGTGCCAGCAGCTTAGAGAGCAGGGTGAGGAGGGAGCTGTTTTTT
>-|-|TRBJ1-1|TRBV9
CASTTDVGEAFF
TGTGCCAGCACTACCGATGTTGGTGAAGCTTTCTTT
>-|-|TRBJ2-2|TRBV6-1
CASSEETVSNTGELFF
TGTGCCAGCAGTGAAGAGACTGTCTCGAACACCGGGGAGCTGTTTTTT
>TRBD2|once|TRBJ2-2|TRBV5-1
CASSLSGGTGELFF
TGCGCCAGCAGCTTGAGCGGGGGAACCGGGGAGCTGTTTTTT
>TRBD1|-|TRBJ2-7|TRBV2
CASSTTGTGFYEQYF
TGTGCCAGCAGTACAACCGGGACAGGCTTCTACGAGCAGTACTTC
>-|few|TRBJ1-2|TRBV12-3/TRBV12-4
CASRYRDNYGYTF
TGTGCCAGCAGATATCGGGACAACTATGGCTACACCTTC
>-|-|TRBJ2-1|TRBV7-2
CASSFEPGRWDEQFF
TGTGCCAGCAGCTTTGAGCCGGGAAGATGGGATGAGCAGTTCTTC
>-|-|TRBJ2-7|TRBV10-3
CAKGEGTYEQYF
TGTGCCAAGGGGGAGGGTACCTACGAGCAGTACTTC
>-|few|TRBJ2-1|TRBV11-2
CASSLRGDSSYNEQFF
TGTGCCAGCAGCTTGCGGGGGGACAGCTCCTACAATGAGCAGTTCTTC
>TRBD1|-|TRBJ2-3|TRBV10-3
CAIRGQENTDTQYF
TGTGCCATCAGGGGACAGGAGAACACAGATACGCAGTATTTT
>TRBD1|-|TRBJ2-2|TRBV7-6
CASSLVTGLPGELFF
TGTGCCAGCAGCTTAGTGACAGGGCTACCCGGGGAGCTGTTTTTT
>-|-|TRBJ1-4|TRBV3-1/TRBV3-2
CASSGGDRLSEKLFF
TGTGCCAGCAGTGGTGGTGATAGGCTGAGCGAAAAACTGTTTTTT
>-|once|TRBJ2-7|TRBV4-1
CASSQDRGSEQYF
TGCGCCAGCAGCCAAGATAGGGGCAGCGAGCAGTACTTC
>-|once|TRBJ1-3|TRBV25-1
CASRHSIGNTIYF
TGTGCCAGCAGACACAGCATTGGAAACACCATATATTTT
>-|-|TRBJ1-2|TRBV7-9
CASSVQERSYTF
TGTGCCAGCAGCGTCCAAGAGAGGAGCTACACCTTC
>TRBD1|-|TRBJ1-4|TRBV9
CASSVDQEDRGDWKTNEKLFF
TGTGCCAGCAGCGTAGATCAAGAGGACAGGGGGGATTGGAAAACTAATGAAAAACTGTTTTTT
>TRBD1|-|TRBJ2-5|TRBV30
CAWTGGLGETQYF
TGTGCCTGGACAGGGGGTCTAGGAGAGACCCAGTACTTC
>-|-|TRBJ1-5|TRBV4-2
CASSQRQGQPQHF
TGTGCCAGCAGCCAACGTCAAGGGCAGCCCCAGCATTTT
>-|-|TRBJ1-5|TRBV7-8
CASSIRGGNQPQHF
TGTGCCAGCAGCATCAGGGGAGGCAATCAGCCCCAGCATTTT
>-|-|TRBJ2-1|TRBV12-2
CASRLAGKGEQFF
TGTGCAAGTCGCTTAGCAGGGAAGGGTGAGCAGTTCTTC
>-|-|TRBJ1-2|TRBV12-3/TRBV12-4
CASSLIDRDGYTF
TGTGCCAGCAGTTTAATCGACAGAGATGGCTACACCTTC
>-|-|TRBJ1-2|TRBV4-1
CASSQANSYYGYTF
TGCGCCAGCAGCCAAGCAAACAGCTACTATGGCTACACCTTC
>-|-|TRBJ1-1|TRBV4-1
CASSQEVVSRTEAFF
TGCGCCAGCAGCCAAGAAGTTGTCTCGAGAACTGAAGCTTTCTTT
>TRBD2|once|TRBJ2-3|TRBV11-2
CASSFSGGSTDTQYF
TGTGCCAGCAGCTTCTCGGGAGGTAGCACAGATACGCAGTATTTT